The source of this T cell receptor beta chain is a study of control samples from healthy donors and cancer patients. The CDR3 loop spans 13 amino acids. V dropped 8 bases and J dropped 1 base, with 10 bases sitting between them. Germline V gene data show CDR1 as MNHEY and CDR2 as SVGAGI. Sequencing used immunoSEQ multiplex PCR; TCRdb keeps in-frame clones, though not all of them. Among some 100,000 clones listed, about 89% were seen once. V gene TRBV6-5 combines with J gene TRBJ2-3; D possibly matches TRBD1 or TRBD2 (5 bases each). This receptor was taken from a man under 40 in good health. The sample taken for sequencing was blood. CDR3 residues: CASGRDGTDTQYF. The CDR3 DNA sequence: TGTGCCAGCGGACGGGACGGCACAGATACGCAGTATTTT.